The 15 T cell receptor beta chains below all came from one sample that was sequenced in a study of Tregs in tolerant kidney transplant recipients. Produced via immunoSEQ multiplex PCR; TCRdb's table is partial and in-frame only. This sample has some 65,000 clones, with roughly 89% found just once. Sequencing was done on a sample of CD4+ T cells from blood. Every receptor here comes from a human donor in good health.

The chain uses TRBV11-3 and TRBJ2-5; D gene unclear. Trimming removed 6 bases from V and 4 bases from J, with 18 bases in between. This CDR3 contains 15 residues. The germline gives CDR1 SGHNT, CDR2 YENEEA. The CDR3 loop is CASSFSWLQVETQYF. The CDR3 DNA reads as TGTGCCAGCAGTTTTAGTTGGCTCCAGGTAGAGACCCAGTACTTC.

Regarding this clone: The sample carries other DNA sequences with the same CDR3. This chain connects TRBV18 to TRBJ1-1; D is ambiguous. Germline CDR1 reads KGHSH; CDR2 reads LQKENI. With 3 bases removed from V and 1 base from J, the gap between germline ends came to 9 bases. This CDR3 region has 14 residues. DNA for the CDR3: TGTGCCAGCTCACCTGGCGGACCGAACACTGAAGCTTTCTTT. It encodes CASSPGGPNTEAFF. The full variable domain, its missing parts supplied by reference TRBV18 and TRBJ1-1, is NAGVMQNPRHLVRRRGQEARLRCSPMKGHSHVYWYRQLPEEGLKFMVYLQKENIIDESGMPKERFSAEFPKEGPSILRIQQVVRGDSAAYFCASSPGGPNTEAFFGQGTRLTVV.

The chain has TRBV11-3 and TRBJ1-1; TRBD1 might be the D (5 bases). This CDR3 comprises 14 residues. Looked up from germline, CDR1 is SGHNT and CDR2 is YENEEA. Trimming cost V 2 bases and J 1 base, with 8 bases left between them. The CDR3 region is CASSLNGGNTEAFF. The CDR3 DNA is TGTGCCAGCAGCTTAAATGGGGGGAACACTGAAGCTTTCTTT.

CDR3 sequence reads: CASSYTAVTQYF. Here the CDR3 DNA reads TGTGCCAGCAGTTACACGGCTGTTACGCAGTATTTT. This chain joins TRBV6-6 and TRBJ2-3; no clear D. This CDR3 contains 12 residues. Trimming took off 2 bases at V and 8 bases at J, with 8 bases between the two ends. Germline V CDR1 and CDR2: MNHNY, SVGAGI (reference sequence).

The chain carries TRBV4-1 and TRBJ2-4; D is perhaps TRBD1 (5 bases). The CDR3 sequence is 17 residues long. V dropped 2 bases and J dropped 4 bases, with 18 bases sitting between them. Germline V gives CDR1 MGHRA, CDR2 YSYEKL. The CDR3 region has the DNA TGCGCCAGCAGCCAACCTTTGGGGCCAGCCCCGAAAAACATTCAGTACTTC. Protein product: CASSQPLGPAPKNIQYF.

The chain has TRBV7-2 and TRBJ1-4, with D maybe TRBD1 (5 bases). Germline CDR1 reads SGHTA; CDR2 reads FQGNSA. The V and J ends lost 1 base and 7 bases respectively, with 13 bases between them. The CDR3 extends over 15 amino acids. CDR3 nucleotide sequence: TGTGCCAGCAGCTTAGAAGGGGTTCGACGTGAAAAACTGTTTTTT. The encoded protein is CASSLEGVRREKLFF.

This sequence joins TRBV2 and TRBJ1-1; D possibly corresponds to TRBD1 (6 bases). The CDR3 contains 14 residues. V was pared by 7 bases and J by 0 bases, with 12 bases between. The V gene's germline CDR1 is SNHLY and CDR2 FYNNEI. The CDR3 reads CASKGTTVNTEAFF. The CDR3 nucleotides read TGTGCCAGCAAGGGGACAACCGTGAACACTGAAGCTTTCTTT.

CDR3 residues: CATSRAPTGVSNQPQHF. Written as DNA, the CDR3 is TGTGCCACCAGCAGAGCGCCAACAGGGGTTAGCAATCAGCCCCAGCATTTT. J is TRBJ1-5 and V is TRBV15, with 7 bases identical to TRBD1. Germline trimming cut 1 base from V and 0 bases from J; bases unmatched to any gene: 6. Germline CDR1 reads LNHNV; CDR2 reads YYDKDF (reference sequence). The CDR3 covers 17 residues.

The V gene is TRBV27, the J gene TRBJ2-2, with D maybe TRBD2 (5 bases). Germline CDR1 and CDR2: MNHEY and SMNVEV (reference sequence). Trimming took off 7 bases at V and 1 base at J, with 13 bases between the two ends. CDR3 length: 15 residues. Written as DNA, the CDR3 is TGTGCCAGCACCGATCACGGAGGGAACACCGGGGAGCTGTTTTTT. Its translation is CASTDHGGNTGELFF.

This clone was counted between two and nine times. This chain links TRBV6-1 with TRBJ2-2, with no clear D. The V gene's germline CDR1 is MNHNS and CDR2 SASEGT. V lost 9 bases and J 5 bases, leaving 16 bases between the germline ends. This CDR3 has 14 residues. In nucleotides, the CDR3 is TGTGCCAGTCAATTTGAACCGGTGACCGGGGAGCTGTTTTTT. It is translated as CASQFEPVTGELFF.

This clone came up a few times. The chain recombines TRBV6-1 with TRBJ2-5; D gene uncertain. The CDR3 runs 9 residues. Trimming took 10 bases from V and 7 from J, leaving 7 bases between them. Germline V lookup: CDR1 MNHNS, CDR2 SASEGT. The CDR3, as DNA: TGTGCCACCCACGGGACCCAGTACTTC. This codes for CATHGTQYF.

This rearrangement joins TRBV7-2 to TRBJ1-1; 7 nucleotides agree with TRBD1. J gave up 4 bases and V 3 bases, and 8 bases lay outside the gene matches. Germline CDR1 reads SGHTA; CDR2 reads FQGNSA. The CDR3 spans 15 residues. The DNA for the CDR3 is TGTGCCAGCAGCTTCTCTTGGGCAGGGGGCACTGAAGCTTTCTTT. It translates to CASSFSWAGGTEAFF. The variable domain in full, with the rest retrieved from reference TRBV7-2 and TRBJ1-1, is GAGVSQSPSNKVTEKGKDVELRCDPISGHTALYWYRQSLGQGLEFLIYFQGNSAPDKSGLPSDRFSAERTGGSVSTLTIQRTQQEDSAVYLCASSFSWAGGTEAFFGQGTRLTVV.

The chain uses TRBV7-2 and TRBJ2-2; D tentatively fits TRBD1 or TRBD2 (5 bases each). This CDR3 is built from 17 residues. Germline CDR1 reads SGHTA; CDR2 reads FQGNSA. Trimming removed 2 bases at V and 3 bases at J, with 16 bases between. The CDR3 region has the DNA TGTGCCAGCAGCTTAAGGGGAGAGGCCACGGACACCGGGGAGCTGTTTTTT. It codes for CASSLRGEATDTGELFF.

The chain has TRBV19 and TRBJ2-1; 7 positions match TRBD1. The CDR3 totals 17 residues. V dropped 6 bases and J dropped 4; count of bases not matched to a gene: 15. The germline V gene has CDR1 LNHDA and CDR2 SQIVND (reference sequence). CDR3 residues: CASRRAPTGTLYNEQFF. The CDR3 DNA sequence: TGTGCCAGTAGGAGAGCTCCGACAGGGACCCTTTACAATGAGCAGTTCTTC. Together with reference TRBV19 and TRBJ2-1, the CDR3 gives the full variable domain: DGGITQSPKYLFRKEGQNVTLSCEQNLNHDAMYWYRQDPGQGLRLIYYSQIVNDFQKGDIAEGYSVSREKKESFPLTVTSAQKNPTAFYLCASRRAPTGTLYNEQFFGPGTRLTVL.

The rearrangement joins TRBV29-1 to TRBJ1-2; D is perhaps TRBD1 (5 bases). Trimming pared 4 bases from V and 2 bases from J, leaving 11 bases between. CDR3 size: 13 residues. In germline, CDR1 is SQVTM, CDR2 ANQGSEA. CDR3 loop: CSVARDGNYGYTF. As DNA, the CDR3 is TGCAGCGTTGCCCGGGACGGGAACTATGGCTACACCTTC. Full variable domain (remainder filled in from reference TRBV29-1 and TRBJ1-2): SAVISQKPSRDICQRGTSLTIQCQVDSQVTMMFWYRQQPGQSLTLIATANQGSEATYESGFVIDKFPISRPNLTFSTLTVSNMSPEDSSIYLCSVARDGNYGYTFGSGTRLTVV.